These T cell receptor beta chains were read from a single sample in a study of radiotherapy plus CTLA-4 blockade in lung cancer. TCRdb's table, derived via immunoSEQ multiplex PCR, lists solely in-frame clones and lacks some. This table holds roughly 66,000 clones, about four fifths found once. Sequencing was performed on peripheral blood, taken from a patient treated with radiotherapy plus ipilimumab. Receptors were obtained from a human donor with non-small cell lung cancer who had a partial response to radiotherapy plus ipilimumab. Each CDR3 is given with its conserved first and last residue. Each record gives: CDR3 length, clone size, D gene, V gene, J gene, CDR3 protein, CDR3 DNA. D genes are given only for firm matches. Clone size is not always given. Where it is, it says once, few, many or a class for expanded clones.

CDR3 length: 14
clone size: NA
D gene: NA
V gene: TRBV7-3
J gene: TRBJ2-1
CDR3 protein: CASSFTDGDNEQFF
CDR3 DNA: TGTGCCAGCAGCTTTACCGATGGAGACAATGAGCAGTTCTTC

CDR3 length: 15
clone size: NA
D gene: TRBD2
V gene: TRBV4-1
J gene: TRBJ2-1
CDR3 protein: CASTLASGIYNEQFF
CDR3 DNA: TGCGCCAGCACCCTCGCTAGCGGGATCTACAATGAGCAGTTCTTC

CDR3 length: 16
clone size: NA
D gene: TRBD1
V gene: TRBV4-2
J gene: TRBJ1-3
CDR3 protein: CASTRSLPGQEGTIYF
CDR3 DNA: TGTGCCAGCACCCGATCCCTCCCGGGACAGGAAGGCACCATATATTTT

CDR3 length: 14
clone size: once
D gene: NA
V gene: TRBV30
J gene: TRBJ1-1
CDR3 protein: CAWSIRGVNTEAFF
CDR3 DNA: TGTGCCTGGAGTATAAGGGGCGTGAACACTGAAGCTTTCTTT

CDR3 length: 14
clone size: once
D gene: TRBD1
V gene: TRBV5-8
J gene: TRBJ2-3
CDR3 protein: CASRPQGARDTQYF
CDR3 DNA: TGTGCCAGCAGGCCACAGGGGGCGCGGGATACGCAGTATTTT

CDR3 length: 16
clone size: few
D gene: NA
V gene: TRBV19
J gene: TRBJ1-5
CDR3 protein: CASSPIFSDSNQPQHF
CDR3 DNA: TGTGCCAGTAGCCCCATATTCAGCGATAGCAATCAGCCCCAGCATTTT

CDR3 length: 16
clone size: NA
D gene: TRBD2
V gene: TRBV7-3
J gene: TRBJ2-2
CDR3 protein: CASSLNSGMNTGELFF
CDR3 DNA: TGTGCCAGCAGCTTAAATAGCGGGATGAACACCGGGGAGCTGTTTTTT

CDR3 length: 14
clone size: NA
D gene: NA
V gene: TRBV19
J gene: TRBJ1-5
CDR3 protein: CASRDGPSNQPQHF
CDR3 DNA: TGTGCCAGTCGGGATGGGCCAAGCAATCAGCCCCAGCATTTT

CDR3 length: 13
clone size: NA
D gene: NA
V gene: TRBV29-1
J gene: TRBJ1-1
CDR3 protein: CSVRDNMNTEAFF
CDR3 DNA: TGCAGCGTCAGGGACAATATGAACACTGAAGCTTTCTTT

CDR3 length: 13
clone size: NA
D gene: NA
V gene: TRBV5-1
J gene: TRBJ2-7
CDR3 protein: CASSLDGPRGQYF
CDR3 DNA: TGCGCCAGCAGCTTGGACGGGCCCCGGGGGCAGTACTTC

CDR3 length: 14
clone size: NA
D gene: TRBD1
V gene: TRBV7-2
J gene: TRBJ1-1
CDR3 protein: CASSSGTGGSEAFF
CDR3 DNA: TGTGCCAGCAGCTCAGGGACAGGGGGCAGTGAAGCTTTCTTT

CDR3 length: 14
clone size: NA
D gene: NA
V gene: TRBV29-1
J gene: TRBJ2-2
CDR3 protein: CSVVSPLNTGELFF
CDR3 DNA: TGCAGCGTTGTTAGTCCCTTGAACACCGGGGAGCTGTTTTTT

CDR3 length: 14
clone size: NA
D gene: NA
V gene: TRBV6-6
J gene: TRBJ2-3
CDR3 protein: CASSYQQITDTQYF
CDR3 DNA: TGTGCCAGCAGTTACCAACAGATCACAGATACGCAGTATTTT

CDR3 length: 13
clone size: NA
D gene: TRBD2
V gene: TRBV29-1
J gene: TRBJ2-7
CDR3 protein: CSVRTGTTYEQYF
CDR3 DNA: TGCAGCGTGAGAACCGGGACTACCTACGAGCAGTACTTC

CDR3 length: 14
clone size: NA
D gene: TRBD1
V gene: TRBV19
J gene: TRBJ2-3
CDR3 protein: CASSYRQGTDTQYF
CDR3 DNA: TGTGCCAGTAGTTACAGACAGGGGACAGATACGCAGTATTTT

CDR3 length: 13
clone size: NA
D gene: NA
V gene: TRBV11-3
J gene: TRBJ2-3
CDR3 protein: CASSLGRTDTQYF
CDR3 DNA: TGTGCCAGCAGCTTAGGGAGGACGGATACGCAGTATTTT

CDR3 length: 15
clone size: NA
D gene: TRBD1
V gene: TRBV7-8
J gene: TRBJ2-7
CDR3 protein: CASSLGDRSHYEQYF
CDR3 DNA: TGTGCCAGCAGCTTAGGGGACAGGTCCCACTACGAGCAGTACTTC

CDR3 length: 13
clone size: NA
D gene: NA
V gene: TRBV27
J gene: TRBJ2-1
CDR3 protein: CASARSSYNEQFF
CDR3 DNA: TGTGCCAGCGCCCGGAGCTCCTACAATGAGCAGTTCTTC

CDR3 length: 14
clone size: NA
D gene: NA
V gene: TRBV10-2
J gene: TRBJ2-7
CDR3 protein: CASSNPGLAYEQYF
CDR3 DNA: TGCGCCAGCAGTAATCCGGGTCTCGCTTACGAGCAGTACTTC

CDR3 length: 15
clone size: NA
D gene: TRBD2
V gene: TRBV5-1
J gene: TRBJ2-7
CDR3 protein: CASSSTSGSSYEQYF
CDR3 DNA: TGCGCCAGTTCTTCGACTAGCGGGTCATCCTACGAGCAGTACTTC

CDR3 length: 14
clone size: NA
D gene: NA
V gene: TRBV7-2
J gene: TRBJ1-5
CDR3 protein: CASSLGSSGQPQHF
CDR3 DNA: TGTGCCAGCAGCTTAGGCAGTTCGGGTCAGCCCCAGCATTTT

CDR3 length: 15
clone size: NA
D gene: NA
V gene: TRBV18
J gene: TRBJ2-7
CDR3 protein: CASSPITGTLREQYF
CDR3 DNA: TGTGCCAGCTCACCAATAACAGGGACCCTACGCGAGCAGTACTTC

CDR3 length: 15
clone size: NA
D gene: NA
V gene: TRBV18
J gene: TRBJ2-7
CDR3 protein: CASSLSEGVVYEQYF
CDR3 DNA: TGTGCCAGCTCACTAAGTGAGGGGGTCGTCTACGAGCAGTACTTC

CDR3 length: 16
clone size: NA
D gene: NA
V gene: TRBV18
J gene: TRBJ2-2
CDR3 protein: CASSPQGQLNTGELFF
CDR3 DNA: TGTGCCAGCTCACCACAAGGACAGCTGAACACCGGGGAGCTGTTTTTT

CDR3 length: 12
clone size: NA
D gene: NA
V gene: TRBV6-1
J gene: TRBJ1-1
CDR3 protein: CASSAGYTEAFF
CDR3 DNA: TGTGCCAGCAGCGCAGGGTACACTGAAGCTTTCTTT

CDR3 length: 14
clone size: once
D gene: NA
V gene: TRBV5-1
J gene: TRBJ2-1
CDR3 protein: CASSLETDYNEQFF
CDR3 DNA: TGCGCCAGCAGCTTGGAAACAGACTACAATGAGCAGTTCTTC

CDR3 length: 15
clone size: NA
D gene: TRBD1
V gene: TRBV19
J gene: TRBJ2-7
CDR3 protein: CASSRRNPGTAEQYF
CDR3 DNA: TGTGCCAGTAGTAGACGAAACCCCGGGACAGCCGAGCAGTACTTC

CDR3 length: 15
clone size: NA
D gene: TRBD1
V gene: TRBV2
J gene: TRBJ1-4
CDR3 protein: CASSGTGGAHEKLFF
CDR3 DNA: TGTGCCAGCAGCGGGACAGGGGGAGCCCACGAAAAACTGTTTTTT

CDR3 length: 16
clone size: once
D gene: TRBD2
V gene: TRBV5-1
J gene: TRBJ2-3
CDR3 protein: CASQLNSGSRTDTQYF
CDR3 DNA: TGCGCCAGTCAACTCAACAGCGGGAGTCGCACAGATACGCAGTATTTT

CDR3 length: 15
clone size: NA
D gene: TRBD1
V gene: TRBV6-1
J gene: TRBJ2-7
CDR3 protein: CASSSGGGKVYEQYF
CDR3 DNA: TGTGCCAGCAGCTCAGGGGGTGGAAAGGTCTACGAGCAGTACTTC

CDR3 length: 18
clone size: NA
D gene: TRBD1
V gene: TRBV5-5
J gene: TRBJ1-5
CDR3 protein: CASSLVGGPGGMGQPQHF
CDR3 DNA: TGTGCCAGCAGCTTGGTGGGAGGCCCAGGGGGTATGGGTCAGCCCCAGCATTTT

CDR3 length: 17
clone size: NA
D gene: NA
V gene: TRBV1
J gene: TRBJ1-3
CDR3 protein: CTSSQDRTPHTGNTIYF
CDR3 DNA: TGCACCAGCAGCCAAGATCGTACACCACACACTGGAAACACCATATATTTT